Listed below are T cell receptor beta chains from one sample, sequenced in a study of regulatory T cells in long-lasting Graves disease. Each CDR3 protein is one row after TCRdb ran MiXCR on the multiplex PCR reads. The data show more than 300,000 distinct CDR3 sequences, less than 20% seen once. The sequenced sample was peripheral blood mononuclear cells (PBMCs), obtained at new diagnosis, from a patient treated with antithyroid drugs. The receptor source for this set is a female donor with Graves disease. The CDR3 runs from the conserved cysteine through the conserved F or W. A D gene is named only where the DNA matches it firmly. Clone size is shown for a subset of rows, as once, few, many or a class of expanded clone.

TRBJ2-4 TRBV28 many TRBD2 CASSSSGTSGSLAKNIQYF TGTGCCAGCAGTTCATCCGGGACTAGCGGCAGCCTAGCCAAAAACATTCAGTACTTC
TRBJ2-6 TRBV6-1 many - CASTPWGQAGANVLTF TGTGCCTCCACACCCTGGGGACAAGCTGGGGCCAACGTCCTGACTTTC
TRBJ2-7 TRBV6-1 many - CASTQNREEYF TGTGCCAGCACCCAGAACAGGGAGGAGTACTTC
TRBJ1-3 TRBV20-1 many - CSARGDGSFGNTIYF TGCAGTGCTAGGGGGGACGGAAGTTTTGGAAACACCATATATTTT
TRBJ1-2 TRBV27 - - CASSLDLGAGYGYTF TGTGCCAGCAGTTTAGACCTCGGGGCAGGGTATGGCTACACCTTC
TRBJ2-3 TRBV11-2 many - CASSFWGRDTDTQYF TGTGCCAGCAGCTTTTGGGGCCGGGACACAGATACGCAGTATTTT
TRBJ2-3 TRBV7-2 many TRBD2 CASSSPLGLAGTSTDTQYF TGTGCCAGCAGCTCACCGCTCGGTCTAGCGGGAACTAGCACAGATACGCAGTATTTT
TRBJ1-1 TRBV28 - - CAGSEDINFGMNTEAFF TGTGCCGGCAGTGAGGACATTAATTTTGGTATGAACACTGAAGCTTTCTTT
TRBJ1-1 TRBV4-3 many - CASSQEGARTEAFF TGCGCCAGCAGCCAAGAGGGGGCACGCACTGAAGCTTTCTTT
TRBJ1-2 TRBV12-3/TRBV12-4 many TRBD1 CASSLGTGGGYGYTF TGTGCCAGCAGCTTAGGTACAGGGGGGGGCTATGGCTACACCTTC
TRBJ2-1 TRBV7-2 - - CASSLDPVSWLDERFF TGTGCCAGCAGCTTAGATCCAGTTAGTTGGTTAGATGAGCGGTTCTTC
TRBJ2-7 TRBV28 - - CASSFLNEGEQYF TGTGCCAGCAGTTTCTTGAATGAAGGCGAGCAGTACTTC
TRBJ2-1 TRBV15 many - CATSLRLASYNEQFF TGTGCCACCAGCCTCCGGCTAGCCTCCTACAATGAGCAGTTCTTC
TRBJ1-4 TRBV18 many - CASSPQGARNEKLFF TGTGCCAGCTCACCTCAGGGAGCAAGGAATGAAAAACTGTTTTTT
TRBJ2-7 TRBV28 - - CASSFARFPYEQYF TGTGCCAGCAGTTTCGCCAGGTTCCCCTACGAGCAGTACTTC
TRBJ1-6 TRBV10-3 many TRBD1 CAISVAPDRGSPLHF TGTGCCATCAGTGTTGCCCCGGACAGGGGCTCACCCCTCCACTTT
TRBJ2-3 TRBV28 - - CASTHPGSDTQYF TGTGCCAGCACCCACCCGGGGTCAGATACGCAGTATTTT
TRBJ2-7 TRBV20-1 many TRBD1 CSARDRGTYEQYF TGCAGTGCTCGGGACAGAGGAACCTACGAGCAGTACTTC
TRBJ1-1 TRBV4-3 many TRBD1 CASSLSRCRGPVLWKTEAFF TGCGCCAGCAGCCTTAGTCGGTGCAGGGGGCCGGTTCTTTGGAAGACTGAAGCTTTCTTT
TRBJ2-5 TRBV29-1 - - CSVGAGLETQYF TGCAGCGTTGGTGCAGGGCTGGAGACCCAGTACTTC
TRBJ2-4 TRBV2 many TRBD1 CASRVQGAWDIQYF TGTGCCAGCAGGGTCCAGGGGGCGTGGGACATTCAGTACTTC
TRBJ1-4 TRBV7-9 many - CASSLSIDNEKLFF TGTGCCAGCAGCTTAAGCATCGATAATGAAAAACTGTTTTTT
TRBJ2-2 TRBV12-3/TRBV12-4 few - CASSAGTDNTGELFF TGTGCCAGCAGCGCCGGGACTGACAACACCGGGGAGCTGTTTTTT
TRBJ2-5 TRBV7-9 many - CASSQGLRGETQYF TGTGCCAGCAGCCAGGGGCTCCGCGGAGAGACCCAGTACTTC
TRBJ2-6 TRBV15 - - CATSRDSGLTSGANVLTF TGTGCCACCAGCAGAGATTCGGGACTGACCTCTGGGGCCAACGTCCTGACTTTC
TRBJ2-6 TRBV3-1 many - CASSLDGSGANVLTF TGTGCCAGCAGCCTAGACGGCTCTGGGGCCAACGTCCTGACTTTC
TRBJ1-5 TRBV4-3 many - CASSQCYPGCGNQPQHF TGCGCCAGCAGCCAATGCTACCCGGGGTGCGGCAATCAGCCCCAGCATTTT
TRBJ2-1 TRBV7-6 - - CTSSLARNNEQFF TGTACCAGCAGCTTAGCGAGGAACAATGAGCAGTTCTTC
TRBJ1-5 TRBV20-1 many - CSGRGSNQPQHF TGCAGTGGCAGGGGTAGCAATCAGCCCCAGCATTTT
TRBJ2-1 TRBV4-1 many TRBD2 CASSQGETSGGYNEQFF TGCGCCAGCAGCCAGGGAGAAACTAGCGGGGGCTACAATGAGCAGTTCTTC
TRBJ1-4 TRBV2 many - CASREPGRTNEKLFF TGTGCCAGCAGGGAACCAGGGAGAACTAATGAAAAACTGTTTTTT
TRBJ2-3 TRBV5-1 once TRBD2 CASSPRGSGRLRPADTQYF TGCGCCAGCAGCCCACGGGGTAGCGGGAGGCTCAGACCGGCAGATACGCAGTATTTT
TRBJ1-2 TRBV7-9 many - CASSLDWGMYGYTF TGTGCCAGCAGCTTAGATTGGGGAATGTATGGCTACACCTTC
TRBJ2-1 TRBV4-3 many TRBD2 CASSHISGSFNEQFF TGCGCCAGCAGCCATATTAGCGGGAGTTTTAATGAGCAGTTCTTC
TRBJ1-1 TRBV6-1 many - CASSPQRGNTEAFF TGTGCCAGCAGCCCACAAAGGGGGAACACTGAAGCTTTCTTT
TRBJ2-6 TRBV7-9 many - CASSLTGPTPSGANVLTF TGTGCCAGCAGCTTAACAGGGCCAACTCCCTCTGGGGCCAACGTCCTGACTTTC
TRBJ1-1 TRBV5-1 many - CASSLEHMNTEAFF TGCGCCAGCAGCTTAGAGCACATGAACACTGAAGCTTTCTTT
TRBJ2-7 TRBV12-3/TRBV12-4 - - CASSSKRGEQYF TGTGCCAGCAGCAGCAAGAGGGGCGAGCAGTACTTC
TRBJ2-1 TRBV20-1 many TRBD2 CSARLAGGPVGEQFF TGCAGTGCTAGACTAGCGGGGGGGCCCGTCGGTGAGCAGTTCTTC
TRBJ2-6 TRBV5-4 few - CASSNPRVDSSRANVLTF TGTGCCAGCAGCAACCCAAGGGTAGATAGTTCTAGGGCCAACGTCCTGACTTTC
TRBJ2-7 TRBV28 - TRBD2 CASSFPLREPSYEQYF TGTGCCAGCAGTTTCCCGTTGCGGGAGCCGTCCTACGAGCAGTACTTC
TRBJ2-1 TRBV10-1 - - CASSERQMHEQFF TGCGCCAGCAGTGAGCGGCAAATGCATGAGCAGTTCTTC
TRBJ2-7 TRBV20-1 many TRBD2 CSARGPSGGPYEQYF TGCAGTGCTAGAGGGCCTAGCGGGGGACCCTACGAGCAGTACTTC
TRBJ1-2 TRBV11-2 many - CASSYSGFADGYTF TGTGCCAGCAGCTATTCAGGGTTCGCGGATGGCTACACCTTC
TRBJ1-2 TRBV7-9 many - CASSLEGYGYTF TGTGCCAGCAGCCTGGAGGGCTATGGCTACACCTTC